These 30 T cell receptor beta chains originate from one sample sequenced in a study of shared clonotypes between healthy human individuals. TCRdb's copy holds only in-frame clones and misses some; the assay was immunoSEQ multiplex PCR. The sample lists roughly 1.5 million clones; nearly 99% were seen once. The sample consisted of naive CD4+ T cells sorted from blood. Sample subset: CD45RA+ positively selected. These receptors were collected from a man aged 25-45 years in good health.

This chain joins TRBV5-4 and TRBJ1-1; tentative D call: TRBD1 (5 bases). The CDR3 is 13 amino acids. CDR1 SGHNT and CDR2 YYREEE come from the germline V gene (reference sequence). Trimming took 4 bases from V and 1 from J, leaving 8 bases between them. CDR3 DNA sequence: TGTGCCAGCAGCCGGGACCCGAACACTGAAGCTTTCTTT. This sequence encodes CASSRDPNTEAFF.

The chain combines TRBV15 with TRBJ2-7; the D gene is possibly TRBD2 (5 bases). There are 15 residues in the CDR3. The germline V gene has CDR1 LNHNV and CDR2 YYDKDF (reference sequence). Trimming shortened V by 0 bases and J by 3 bases, and 12 bases separated the two germline ends. Here the CDR3 reads CATSRDPRGNYEQYF. The CDR3, as DNA: TGTGCCACCAGCAGAGATCCCCGGGGAAACTACGAGCAGTACTTC.

The rearrangement links TRBV7-8 to TRBJ1-5; D is perhaps TRBD1 (6 bases). Germline lookup yields CDR1 SGHVS and CDR2 FQNEAQ. There are 13 residues in the CDR3. Between the trimmed V and J ends, which lost 3 bases and 5 bases, there was a span of 8 bases. The CDR3 coding sequence is TGTGCCAGCAGCTTCACAGGGTATCAGCCCCAGCATTTT. It is translated as CASSFTGYQPQHF.

The chain has TRBV7-2 and TRBJ1-5; D ambiguous. V was clipped by 3 bases and J by 1 base, with 10 bases between them. The germline V gene has CDR1 SGHTA and CDR2 FQGNSA. The CDR3 covers 15 residues. CDR3 loop: CASSFAGGSNQPQHF. CDR3 sequence (DNA): TGTGCCAGCAGCTTTGCGGGTGGAAGCAATCAGCCCCAGCATTTT.

The rearrangement joins TRBV6-1 to TRBJ2-6; D gene uncertain. Trimming took off 0 bases at V and 0 bases at J, with 9 bases between the two ends. In germline, CDR1 is MNHNS, CDR2 SASEGT. This CDR3 has 17 residues. The CDR3 DNA reads TGTGCCAGCAGTGAAGCGTTTATGTCCTCTGGGGCCAACGTCCTGACTTTC. It encodes CASSEAFMSSGANVLTF.

J is TRBJ2-1 and V is TRBV5-4; D is perhaps TRBD2 (5 bases). The V and J ends lost 4 bases and 0 bases respectively, with 14 bases between them. Germline loops: CDR1 SGHNT, CDR2 YYREEE (reference sequence). The CDR3 totals 16 residues. CDR3 nucleotides: TGTGCCAGCAGCGCGGGTGCGAGGAGCTCCTACAATGAGCAGTTCTTC. Its translation is CASSAGARSSYNEQFF.

The chain uses TRBV6-6 and TRBJ2-7; D not certain. CDR1 and CDR2 (germline): MNHNY, SVGAGI (reference sequence). This CDR3 is built from 15 residues. V was pared by 6 bases and J by 3 bases, with 18 bases between. In nucleotides, the CDR3 is TGTGCCAGCAGCCCAGACCGCTTTAGGGTCTACGAGCAGTACTTC. Amino acids: CASSPDRFRVYEQYF.

The J gene is TRBJ1-1, the V gene TRBV2; tentative D call: TRBD1 (5 bases). This CDR3 is built from 14 residues. Germline V gene lookup returns CDR1 SNHLY and CDR2 FYNNEI. V was cut by 6 bases and J by 11 bases, with 22 bases left in between. CDR3 nucleotides: TGTGCCAGCAGAGAAAGCAGGGCGCCGGCTCGGGCTTTCTTT. Encoded protein: CASRESRAPARAFF.

The chain recombines TRBV29-1 with TRBJ2-7; possibly TRBD1 for D (5 bases). V lost 7 bases, J lost 7 bases, and 20 bases lay in between. Germline loops: CDR1 SQVTM, CDR2 ANQGSEA. This CDR3 is 13 amino acids long. CDR3: CSAGAGLSEEQYF. The CDR3 nucleotides read TGCAGCGCTGGGGCAGGGTTGTCGGAAGAGCAGTACTTC.

The chain has TRBV18 and TRBJ1-1; D may be TRBD1 (6 bases). CDR1 KGHSH and CDR2 LQKENI come from the germline V gene. The ends were cut back, 4 bases at V and 3 bases at J, with 27 bases in the middle. CDR3 length equals 19 residues. CDR3 DNA sequence: TGTGCCAGCTCACAGAGTATCGGCAGGCCGAAAAAGGGGGACACTGAAGCTTTCTTT. Translation: CASSQSIGRPKKGDTEAFF.

As concerns this clone: The same CDR3 also results from other DNA sequences found in this sample. The chain is built from TRBV5-1 and TRBJ2-7; a weak D match, TRBD2 (5 bases). The germline gives CDR1 SGHRS, CDR2 YFSETQ. Trimming shortened V by 0 bases and J by 4 bases, and 11 bases separated the two germline ends. There are 14 residues in the CDR3. In nucleotides, the CDR3 is TGCGCCAGCAGCTTGGCCGGGAAAGGGTACGAGCAGTACTTC. Protein: CASSLAGKGYEQYF. The entire variable domain, with the rest obtained from reference TRBV5-1 and TRBJ2-7, is as follows: KAGVTQTPRYLIKTRGQQVTLSCSPISGHRSVSWYQQTPGQGLQFLFEYFSETQRNKGNFPGRFSGRQFSNSRSEMNVSTLELGDSALYLCASSLAGKGYEQYFGPGTRLTVT.

This clone is a singleton in its sample. The chain recombines TRBV29-1 with TRBJ2-7; 13 bases are a match to TRBD2. Germline trimming cut 5 bases from V and 4 bases from J; bases unmatched to any gene: 8. The CDR3 has 15 amino acids. Germline values: CDR1 SQVTM, CDR2 ANQGSEA. Written as DNA, the CDR3 is TGCAGCGTTTCTGGACCGGGACTAGCGGGATACGAGCAGTACTTC. As protein: CSVSGPGLAGYEQYF.

This chain joins TRBV18 and TRBJ2-5; no reliable D call. V dropped 2 bases and J dropped 3 bases, with 7 bases sitting between them. This CDR3 comprises 13 residues. Germline CDR1 is KGHSH and CDR2 is LQKENI. The CDR3 DNA is TGTGCCAGCTCACCAACGCAGGAAGAGACCCAGTACTTC. Its translation is CASSPTQEETQYF.

V is TRBV7-6 and J is TRBJ2-1; 11 nucleotides align to TRBD2. Germline loops: CDR1 SGHVS, CDR2 FNYEAQ. Losses at the gene ends were 5 bases for V and 5 bases for J; bases not matched to a gene: 5. The CDR3 length is 15 residues. CDR3 region: CASSTTSGKNNEQFF. The CDR3 nucleotides read TGTGCCAGCAGCACGACTAGCGGGAAAAACAATGAGCAGTTCTTC.

The chain recombines TRBV5-5 with TRBJ1-1; a weak D match, TRBD1 (5 bases). The CDR3 length is 13 residues. Trimming stripped 4 bases from V and 10 bases from J, with 17 bases between. In germline, CDR1 is SGHKS, CDR2 YYEKEE (reference sequence). The CDR3 DNA follows: TGTGCCAGCAGCCGCCCCGGGGGGAGCGGAGCTTTCTTT. Translated: CASSRPGGSGAFF.

The chain is built from TRBV10-3 and TRBJ2-2; 7 bases are shared with TRBD2. The CDR3 length is 15 residues. CDR1 and CDR2 (germline): ENHRY, SYGVKD. The J segment lost 4 bases and the V segment lost 4 bases, leaving 6 bases of the junction unmatched. CDR3 in DNA: TGTGCCATCAGTGTGCGGGAGCTGGGCACCGGGGAGCTGTTTTTT. Its translation: CAISVRELGTGELFF.

This chain joins TRBV27 and TRBJ1-5, with no clear D. This CDR3 is built from 14 residues. V dropped 4 bases and J dropped 9 bases, with 16 bases sitting between them. Looked up from germline, CDR1 is MNHEY and CDR2 is SMNVEV (reference sequence). The CDR3 bases are TGTGCCAGCAGTTATTCTACACGCGGGGTGCCCCAGCATTTT. Its translation is CASSYSTRGVPQHF.

The genes are TRBV6-5 and TRBJ2-2; D uncertain. The CDR3 length is 14 residues. V was shortened by 4 bases and J by 2 bases, with 8 bases between the two germline ends. Looked up from germline, CDR1 is MNHEY and CDR2 is SVGAGI. The CDR3 region is CASSFSINTGELFF. The CDR3, as DNA: TGTGCCAGCAGTTTTTCTATCAACACCGGGGAGCTGTTTTTT.

The chain couples TRBV2 to TRBJ1-5, with D perhaps TRBD1 (6 bases). V lost 6 bases and J lost 0, with 12 bases in between. Germline V lookup: CDR1 SNHLY, CDR2 FYNNEI. This CDR3 has 15 amino acids. This chain's CDR3 is CASSARGDSNQPQHF. The DNA of the CDR3 is TGTGCCAGCAGCGCGAGGGGGGATAGCAATCAGCCCCAGCATTTT.

The chain is built from TRBV27 and TRBJ2-5, with a weak D call TRBD2 (5 bases). This CDR3 has 13 residues. Trimming stripped 6 bases from V and 4 bases from J, with 12 bases between. In germline, CDR1 is MNHEY, CDR2 SMNVEV (reference sequence). The CDR3 nucleotides read TGTGCCAGCAGCCTCCCGGGGTCAGAGACCCAGTACTTC. This sequence encodes CASSLPGSETQYF.

V is TRBV9 and J is TRBJ2-4; perhaps TRBD2 as D (5 bases). The CDR3 covers 15 residues. V dropped 3 bases and J dropped 0 bases, with 10 bases sitting between them. CDR1 SGDLS and CDR2 YYNGEE come from the germline V gene. Written as DNA, the CDR3 is TGTGCCAGCAGCGCCCTCGGGGTAGCCAAAAACATTCAGTACTTC. Residues: CASSALGVAKNIQYF.

This sequence joins TRBV7-9 and TRBJ1-1; 7 bases line up with TRBD1. J gave up 11 bases and V 5 bases, and 8 bases lay outside the gene matches. The CDR3 is made up of 12 amino acids. Per the germline V gene, CDR1 is SEHNR and CDR2 is FQNEAQ (reference sequence). CDR3 sequence: CASSPGQALAFF. DNA of the CDR3: TGTGCCAGCAGCCCCGGACAGGCGCTGGCTTTCTTT.

About this clone itself: The same CDR3 is also encoded by other DNA sequences in this sample. The V call is TRBV5-1, the J call TRBJ2-5; D is unclear. Germline V gene sequence: CDR1 SGHRS, CDR2 YFSETQ. This CDR3 spans 13 amino acids. V was clipped by 1 base and J by 0 bases, with 4 bases between them. The CDR3 coding sequence is TGCGCCAGCAGCTTGAGGTACCAAGAGACCCAGTACTTC. Its translation is CASSLRYQETQYF.

The V gene is TRBV7-9, the J gene TRBJ1-1; possibly TRBD1 for D (5 bases). The CDR3 loop spans 14 amino acids. The V end was cut by 2 bases, the J end by 4 bases, with 11 bases between. Germline V gene data show CDR1 as SEHNR and CDR2 as FQNEAQ (reference sequence). The DNA of the CDR3 is TGTGCCAGCAGCTTACAGGGAATAGGCACTGAAGCTTTCTTT. Translated, it gives CASSLQGIGTEAFF.

V usage is TRBV5-1 and J usage is TRBJ2-2; 10 bases are a match to TRBD2. V dropped 1 base and J dropped 0; count of bases not matched to a gene: 6. The CDR3 spans 18 residues. Germline assignment: CDR1 SGHRS and CDR2 YFSETQ. CDR3 sequence reads: CASSLSSGGATNTGELFF. The DNA for the CDR3 is TGCGCCAGCAGCTTGTCTAGCGGGGGCGCGACGAACACCGGGGAGCTGTTTTTT. The full variable domain, rest sourced from reference TRBV5-1 and TRBJ2-2, is KAGVTQTPRYLIKTRGQQVTLSCSPISGHRSVSWYQQTPGQGLQFLFEYFSETQRNKGNFPGRFSGRQFSNSRSEMNVSTLELGDSALYLCASSLSSGGATNTGELFFGEGSRLTVL.

The chain uses TRBV19 and TRBJ2-1; no firm D call. Trimming removed 7 bases at V and 0 bases at J, with 10 bases between. CDR1 LNHDA and CDR2 SQIVND come from the germline V gene (reference sequence). The CDR3 sequence is 14 residues long. The CDR3 spells CASNGRNSYNEQFF. The CDR3 DNA is TGTGCCAGTAATGGCAGGAACTCCTACAATGAGCAGTTCTTC.

The V gene is TRBV5-8, the J gene TRBJ2-7; D gene ambiguous. Germline V gives CDR1 SGHTS, CDR2 YDEGEE. CDR3 length equals 12 residues. The V gene lost 3 bases and the J gene lost 3 bases, with 7 bases spanning the gap. The CDR3 loop is CASSSPGYEQYF. CDR3 DNA sequence: TGTGCCAGCAGCTCTCCCGGCTACGAGCAGTACTTC.

The table lists this clone with a count of one. This sequence joins TRBV9 and TRBJ1-1, with a possible D match to TRBD1 (5 bases). The CDR3 is made up of 15 amino acids. Trimming stripped 3 bases from V and 2 bases from J, with 14 bases between. CDR1 and CDR2 from the germline V gene are SGDLS and YYNGEE. The CDR3 DNA is TGTGCCAGCAGCGCGGGACCGACGATCAACACTGAAGCTTTCTTT. Its translation is CASSAGPTINTEAFF.

Concerning this clone: Distinct nucleotide sequences in the sample also encode this CDR3. The chain recombines TRBV9 with TRBJ2-1; 9 positions agree with TRBD2. J gave up 3 bases and V 4 bases, and 5 bases lay outside the gene matches. The V gene's germline CDR1 is SGDLS and CDR2 YYNGEE. This CDR3 spans 15 amino acids. CDR3 nucleotide sequence: TGTGCCAGCAGCCTGACTAGCGGTAACTACAATGAGCAGTTCTTC. It is translated as CASSLTSGNYNEQFF.

This rearrangement joins TRBV18 to TRBJ2-3, with D perhaps TRBD2 (5 bases). V dropped 3 bases and J dropped 0 bases, with 10 bases sitting between them. CDR1 and CDR2 from the germline V gene are KGHSH and LQKENI. This CDR3 comprises 15 residues. The CDR3 coding sequence is TGTGCCAGCTCACCTCAGCGGCAGAGCACAGATACGCAGTATTTT. Its translation: CASSPQRQSTDTQYF.